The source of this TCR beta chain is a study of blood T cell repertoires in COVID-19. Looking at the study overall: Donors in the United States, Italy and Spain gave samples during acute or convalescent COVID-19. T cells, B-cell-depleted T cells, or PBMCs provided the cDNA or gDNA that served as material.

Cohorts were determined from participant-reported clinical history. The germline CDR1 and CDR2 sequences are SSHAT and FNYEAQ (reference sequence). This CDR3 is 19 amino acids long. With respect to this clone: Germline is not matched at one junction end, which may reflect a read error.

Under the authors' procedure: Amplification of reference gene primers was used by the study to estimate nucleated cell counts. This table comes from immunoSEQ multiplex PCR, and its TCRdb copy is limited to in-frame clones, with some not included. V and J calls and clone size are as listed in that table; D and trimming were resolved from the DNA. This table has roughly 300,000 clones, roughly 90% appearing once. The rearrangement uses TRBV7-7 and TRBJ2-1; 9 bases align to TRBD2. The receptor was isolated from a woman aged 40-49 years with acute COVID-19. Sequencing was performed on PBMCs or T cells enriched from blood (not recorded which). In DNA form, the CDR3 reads TGTGCTAGCAGCTTAGGATCGGCTAGCGGGACTCTCACTTACAATGAGCAGTTCTTC. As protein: CASSLGSASGTLTYNEQFF.